A single sample gave rise to the 27 T cell receptor beta chains below, sequenced in a study of patients and donors after allogeneic stem cell transplantation. TCRdb re-called the RT-PCR reads through MiXCR, storing one row per CDR3 protein. The sample contains approximately 220,000 distinct CDR3 sequences, 35% to 45% of which appear only once. The source material was blood, either unsorted or a sorted T cell fraction (not recorded which). These TCRs come from a human donor who was either an allogeneic HSCT recipient or a stem cell or donor lymphocyte infusion donor (not recorded which). It is not recorded whose cells these are; they may come from a transplant donor.

J is TRBJ1-2 and V is TRBV9, with TRBD1 as a possible D gene (6 bases). CDR1 is SGDLS and CDR2 is YYNGEE in the germline V gene. The CDR3 loop spans 12 amino acids. Between the trimmed V and J ends, which lost 7 bases and 8 bases, there was a span of 15 bases. CDR3 sequence (DNA): TGTGCCAGCCACAGGGAGGTTCGGGGCTACACCTTC. Residues: CASHREVRGYTF. The full variable domain, with the rest looked up from reference TRBV9 and TRBJ1-2, is DSGVTQTPKHLITATGQRVTLRCSPRSGDLSVYWYQQSLDQGLQFLIQYYNGEERAKGNILERFSAQQFPDLHSELNLSSLELGDSALYFCASHREVRGYTFGSGTRLTVV.

DNA of the CDR3: TGCAGTGCTGATCCAGCAGGGATGGAGCAGTACTTC. It specifies CSADPAGMEQYF. The V and J genes are TRBV20-1 and TRBJ2-7; weak D call: TRBD1 (5 bases). From germline, CDR1 is DFQATT and CDR2 SNEGSKA (reference sequence). The V end lost 5 bases, the J end lost 7 bases, and 15 bases lay between the germline ends. This CDR3 is built from 12 residues.

The chain joins TRBV5-1 to TRBJ2-1; 10 bases fit TRBD1. Trimming cost V 4 bases and J 8 bases; bases outside gene matches: 3. Germline V gene sequence: CDR1 SGHRS, CDR2 YFSETQ. The CDR3 runs to 13 residues. In DNA, the CDR3 is TGCGCCAGCAGCACTGGGACAGGGGATGAGCAGTTCTTC. Protein sequence: CASSTGTGDEQFF.

This rearrangement joins TRBV20-1 to TRBJ2-4; D may be TRBD1 (6 bases). Germline V CDR1 and CDR2: DFQATT, SNEGSKA (reference sequence). The V end was cut by 0 bases, the J end by 1 base, with 10 bases between. CDR3 size: 15 residues. CDR3 DNA: TGCAGTGCTAGAGAGGGGGCGACGGCCAAAAACATTCAGTACTTC. Translating gives CSAREGATAKNIQYF.

The gene calls are TRBV7-3 and TRBJ1-6; D might be TRBD1 (6 bases). V dropped 4 bases and J dropped 6 bases, with 13 bases sitting between them. Looked up from germline, CDR1 is SGHTA and CDR2 is FQGTGA. The CDR3 length is 15 residues. The CDR3: CASSYKGGSNSPLHF. The CDR3 DNA reads TGTGCCAGCAGCTACAAGGGGGGGAGTAATTCACCCCTCCACTTT.

This clonotype was recorded once. The chain is built from TRBV4-2 and TRBJ2-1; 11 bases match TRBD2. The CDR3 covers 16 residues. CDR1 and CDR2 (germline): LGHNA, YNFKEQ. Trimming removed 4 bases from V and 9 bases from J; junction bases left unmatched: 11. The CDR3, as DNA: TGTGCCAGCAGCCCCACTCCTACTAGCGGGGGAGTTGAGCAGTTCTTC. It encodes CASSPTPTSGGVEQFF.

The chain is built from TRBV5-5 and TRBJ1-1, with 10 bases identical to TRBD1. This CDR3 has 13 amino acids. Germline lookup yields CDR1 SGHKS and CDR2 YYEKEE (reference sequence). Unmatched junction bases numbered 6, after V lost 9 bases and J lost 4 bases. CDR3 bases: TGTGCCACCGGGACAGGGGATACCACTGAAGCTTTCTTT. This encodes CATGTGDTTEAFF.

This chain connects TRBV18 to TRBJ1-5; TRBD1 agrees at 7 bases. The germline CDR1 and CDR2 sequences are KGHSH and LQKENI. The CDR3 sequence is 15 residues long. Trimming took 8 bases from V and 4 from J; bases not matched to a gene: 11. DNA for the CDR3: TGTGCCAGCACCCCCGGACAGGAGGGAAATCAGCCCCAGCATTTT. This codes for CASTPGQEGNQPQHF. Looking up the rest from reference TRBV18 and TRBJ1-5 gives the full variable domain: NAGVMQNPRHLVRRRGQEARLRCSPMKGHSHVYWYRQLPEEGLKFMVYLQKENIIDESGMPKERFSAEFPKEGPSILRIQQVVRGDSAAYFCASTPGQEGNQPQHFGDGTRLSIL.

The chain joins TRBV9 to TRBJ1-4; D is ambiguous. The length of the CDR3 is 15 residues. Germline CDR1 and CDR2: SGDLS and YYNGEE. The V end was cut by 5 bases, the J end by 2 bases, with 13 bases between. The CDR3 here is CASSRTQGTNEKLFF. CDR3 nucleotides: TGTGCCAGCAGTCGGACCCAAGGGACTAATGAAAAACTGTTTTTT.

This clonotype was counted at least ten times. The rearrangement links TRBV5-1 to TRBJ1-5; D is undetermined. This CDR3 is built from 13 residues. Trimming cost V 1 base and J 1 base, with 3 bases left between them. CDR1 is SGHRS and CDR2 is YFSETQ in the germline V gene. CDR3: CASSLRSNQPQHF. As DNA, the CDR3 is TGCGCCAGCAGCTTGAGGAGCAATCAGCCCCAGCATTTT. Supplemented by reference TRBV5-1 and TRBJ1-5, the full variable domain reads KAGVTQTPRYLIKTRGQQVTLSCSPISGHRSVSWYQQTPGQGLQFLFEYFSETQRNKGNFPGRFSGRQFSNSRSEMNVSTLELGDSALYLCASSLRSNQPQHFGDGTRLSIL.

The V call is TRBV3-1, the J call TRBJ2-3; 7 positions agree with TRBD1. The germline gives CDR1 LGHDT, CDR2 YNNKEL (reference sequence). The length of the CDR3 is 15 residues. The J segment lost 4 bases and the V segment lost 2 bases, leaving 6 bases of the junction unmatched. The CDR3 protein is CASSQYIGGPDTQYF. CDR3 nucleotide sequence: TGTGCCAGCAGCCAATATATAGGGGGCCCAGATACGCAGTATTTT.

This chain links TRBV14 with TRBJ2-3, with D perhaps TRBD2 (5 bases). Trimming took 3 bases from V and 6 from J, leaving 10 bases between them. This CDR3 has 13 amino acids. Germline V gene sequence: CDR1 SGHDN, CDR2 FVKESK. The chain's CDR3 is CASSHAGGDTQYF. CDR3 DNA: TGTGCCAGCAGCCATGCCGGCGGGGATACGCAGTATTTT.

The V and J genes are TRBV12-3 or TRBV12-4 and TRBJ2-5; D possibly corresponds to TRBD2 (7 bases). CDR3 length: 15 amino acids. The V gene lost 6 bases and the J gene lost 7 bases, with 21 bases spanning the gap. The CDR3 here is CASRSTEGGIVTQYF. CDR3 DNA: TGTGCCAGCAGATCCACGGAGGGGGGGATCGTGACCCAGTACTTC.

The chain combines TRBV20-1 with TRBJ2-4; no reliable D call. The germline V and J ends were trimmed by 7 bases and 0 bases, with 13 bases remaining between them. This CDR3 is built from 14 residues. Germline lookup yields CDR1 DFQATT and CDR2 SNEGSKA (reference sequence). Here the CDR3 DNA reads TGCAGTGTCCCACCCAAGGTAGCCAAAAACATTCAGTACTTC. This gives the protein CSVPPKVAKNIQYF.

In this sample, this clonotype turned up a few times. CDR3 nucleotides: TGTGCCATCAGTCCGCGGGACAGCGTAAAATGGACTGAAGCTTTCTTT. Its protein product is CAISPRDSVKWTEAFF. The rearrangement uses TRBV10-3 and TRBJ1-1; 7 bases align to TRBD1. Germline CDR1 and CDR2: ENHRY and SYGVKD. The V gene end was trimmed by 5 bases and the J gene end by 5 bases; junction bases not matched to a gene: 14. The CDR3 contains 16 residues.

This clonotype was detected only a few times. V usage is TRBV20-1 and J usage is TRBJ1-4; TRBD1 matches at 8 bases. Germline loops: CDR1 DFQATT, CDR2 SNEGSKA (reference sequence). This CDR3 has 15 residues. The trim removed 3 bases at V and 4 bases at J, leaving 7 bases unmatched. The CDR3: CSARAGQVNNEKLFF. DNA for the CDR3: TGCAGTGCTAGGGCGGGACAGGTGAATAATGAAAAACTGTTTTTT.

This clonotype occurred a few times. The J gene is TRBJ1-3, the V gene TRBV6-5; TRBD1 matches 7 bases. The CDR3 contains 14 residues. Germline CDR1 and CDR2: MNHEY and SVGAGI. Trimming cost V 5 bases and J 1 base; bases outside gene matches: 2. The chain's CDR3 is CASSDRASGNTIYF. The CDR3 DNA reads TGTGCCAGCAGTGACAGGGCATCTGGAAACACCATATATTTT.

The chain couples TRBV7-6 to TRBJ2-1; D could derive from TRBD1 or TRBD2 (5 bases each). Trimming took off 4 bases at V and 2 bases at J, with 15 bases between the two ends. CDR1 is SGHVS, CDR2 FNYEAQ, per germline. The CDR3 sequence is 16 residues long. CDR3 DNA: TGTGCCAGCAGCTCCCGGGGCAGGAAGACCTACAATGAGCAGTTCTTC. Translated, it gives CASSSRGRKTYNEQFF.

The chain couples TRBV9 to TRBJ1-2, with D possibly TRBD1 on 6 matching bases. CDR1 and CDR2 from the germline V gene are SGDLS and YYNGEE. Trimming left V 3 bases short and J 2 bases short, with 14 bases between. The CDR3 has 15 amino acids. CDR3 nucleotide sequence: TGTGCCAGCAGCGCCTACAGGGTTACCAACTATGGCTACACCTTC. This codes for CASSAYRVTNYGYTF. Variable domain in full (rest from reference TRBV9 and TRBJ1-2): DSGVTQTPKHLITATGQRVTLRCSPRSGDLSVYWYQQSLDQGLQFLIQYYNGEERAKGNILERFSAQQFPDLHSELNLSSLELGDSALYFCASSAYRVTNYGYTFGSGTRLTVV.

V gene TRBV5-1 combines with J gene TRBJ1-1; 7 nucleotides line up with TRBD1. The J segment lost 1 base and the V segment lost 0 bases, leaving 9 bases of the junction unmatched. Germline V gene lookup returns CDR1 SGHRS and CDR2 YFSETQ. This CDR3 has 17 amino acids. CDR3 residues: CASSLDRGRVENTEAFF. CDR3 in DNA: TGCGCCAGCAGCTTGGACAGGGGTCGAGTAGAGAACACTGAAGCTTTCTTT.

This clonotype was found a few times. The V call is TRBV20-1, the J call TRBJ1-1; D not resolved. The CDR3 totals 13 residues. CDR1 DFQATT and CDR2 SNEGSKA come from the germline V gene (reference sequence). Here the CDR3 reads CRASPQALTEAFF. The CDR3, as DNA: TGCAGGGCCAGCCCCCAGGCCCTCACTGAAGCTTTCTTT.

The rearrangement uses TRBV19 and TRBJ1-5; D is unclear. The germline V gene has CDR1 LNHDA and CDR2 SQIVND (reference sequence). This CDR3 contains 13 residues. Trimming stripped 4 bases from V and 4 bases from J, with 8 bases between. The CDR3 here is CASSTPENQPQHF. The CDR3 nucleotides read TGTGCCAGTAGTACGCCGGAAAATCAGCCCCAGCATTTT.

This clonotype was seen only a few times. This rearrangement joins TRBV27 to TRBJ1-5, with D possibly being TRBD1 (5 bases). This CDR3 contains 15 residues. The ends were cut back, 0 bases at V and 1 base at J, with 7 bases in the middle. Per germline, CDR1 MNHEY and CDR2 SMNVEV (reference sequence). The CDR3 region is CASSLSGASNQPQHF. CDR3 DNA sequence: TGTGCCAGCAGTTTATCAGGGGCGAGCAATCAGCCCCAGCATTTT.

CDR3 loop: CSASPPTGSGYTF. The CDR3 DNA follows: TGCAGTGCTAGCCCCCCCACAGGGTCTGGCTACACCTTC. This sequence joins TRBV20-1 and TRBJ1-2, with D maybe TRBD1 (6 bases). Germline CDR1 and CDR2: DFQATT and SNEGSKA (reference sequence). Trimming stripped 3 bases from V and 7 bases from J, with 15 bases between. The CDR3 spans 13 residues.

This clonotype has more than one count but fewer than ten. The CDR3 loop reads CSVRTLGDEQFF. The CDR3 coding sequence is TGCAGCGTTCGAACACTAGGAGATGAGCAGTTCTTC. The V call is TRBV29-1, the J call TRBJ2-1, with D perhaps TRBD2 (5 bases). The CDR3 is made up of 12 amino acids. Germline V gene data show CDR1 as SQVTM and CDR2 as ANQGSEA. V was clipped by 5 bases and J by 8 bases, with 13 bases between them.

The chain employs TRBV2 and TRBJ1-1; tentative D call: TRBD1 (5 bases). The CDR3 totals 15 residues. The V end was cut by 3 bases, the J end by 2 bases, with 13 bases between. CDR1 is SNHLY, CDR2 FYNNEI, per germline. The CDR3 DNA reads TGTGCCAGCAGTGAGCAGGGAGTGGGAAACACTGAAGCTTTCTTT. This encodes CASSEQGVGNTEAFF.

This clonotype was counted between two and nine times. The V call is TRBV28, the J call TRBJ2-6; weak D call: TRBD1 (6 bases). This CDR3 has 17 amino acids. Trimming left V 6 bases short and J 0 bases short, with 15 bases between. Germline V gene lookup returns CDR1 MDHEN and CDR2 SYDVKM. The CDR3 bases are TGTGCCAGCAGCTCTGACAGGCGCCCCTCTGGGGCCAACGTCCTGACTTTC. Amino acid sequence: CASSSDRRPSGANVLTF.